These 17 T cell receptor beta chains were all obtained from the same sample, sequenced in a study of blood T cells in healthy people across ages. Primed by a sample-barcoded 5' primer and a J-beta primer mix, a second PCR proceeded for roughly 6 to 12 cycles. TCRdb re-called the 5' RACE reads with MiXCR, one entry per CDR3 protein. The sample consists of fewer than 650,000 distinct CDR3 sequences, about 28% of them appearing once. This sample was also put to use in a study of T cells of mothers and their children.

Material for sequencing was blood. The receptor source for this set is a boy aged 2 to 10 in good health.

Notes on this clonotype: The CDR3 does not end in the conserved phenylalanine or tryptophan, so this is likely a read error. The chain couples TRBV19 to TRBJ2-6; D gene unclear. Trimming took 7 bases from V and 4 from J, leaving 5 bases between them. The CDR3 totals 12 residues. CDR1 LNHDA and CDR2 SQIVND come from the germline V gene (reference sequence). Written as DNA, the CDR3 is TGTGCCAGTAATGCAGGGGCCAACGTCCTGACTCTC. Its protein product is CASNAGANVLTL.

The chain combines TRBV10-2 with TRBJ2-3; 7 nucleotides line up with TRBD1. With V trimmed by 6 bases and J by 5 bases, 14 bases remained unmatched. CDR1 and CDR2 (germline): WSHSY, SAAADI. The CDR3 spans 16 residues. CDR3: CASRNNRGYDLDTQYF. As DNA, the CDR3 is TGCGCCAGCAGAAACAACAGGGGCTACGACCTAGATACGCAGTATTTT.

CDR3 DNA sequence: TGTGCCAGCAGCAGGGACGGGGGGAACACTGAAGCTTTCTTT. It codes for CASSRDGGNTEAFF. The V gene is TRBV12-3 or TRBV12-4, the J gene TRBJ1-1; perhaps TRBD1 as D (5 bases). The CDR3 sequence is 14 residues long. Deletions cut 6 bases from V and 1 base from J, with 12 bases between.

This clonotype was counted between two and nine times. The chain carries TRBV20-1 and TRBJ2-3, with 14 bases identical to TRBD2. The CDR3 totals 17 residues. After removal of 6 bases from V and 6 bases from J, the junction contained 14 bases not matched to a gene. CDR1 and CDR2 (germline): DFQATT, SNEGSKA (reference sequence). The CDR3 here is CSARTSGGTDPWDTQYF. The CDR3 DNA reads TGCAGTGCAAGGACTAGCGGGGGGACCGACCCCTGGGATACGCAGTATTTT.

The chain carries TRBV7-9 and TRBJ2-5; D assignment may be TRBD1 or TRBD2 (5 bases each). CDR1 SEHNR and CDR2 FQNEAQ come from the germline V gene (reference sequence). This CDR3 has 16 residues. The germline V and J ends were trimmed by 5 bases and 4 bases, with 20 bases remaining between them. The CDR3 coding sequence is TGTGCCAGCAGCGCGTTCCGGGACCGTTTAGGAGAGACCCAGTACTTC. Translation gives CASSAFRDRLGETQYF.

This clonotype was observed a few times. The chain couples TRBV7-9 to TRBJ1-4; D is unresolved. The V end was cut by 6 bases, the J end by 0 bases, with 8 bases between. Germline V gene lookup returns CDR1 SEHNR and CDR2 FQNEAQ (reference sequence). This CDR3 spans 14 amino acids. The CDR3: CASREIATNEKLFF. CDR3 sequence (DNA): TGTGCCAGCAGAGAGATTGCAACTAATGAAAAACTGTTTTTT. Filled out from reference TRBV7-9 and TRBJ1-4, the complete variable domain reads DTGVSQNPRHKITKRGQNVTFRCDPISEHNRLYWYRQTLGQGPEFLTYFQNEAQLEKSRLLSDRFSAERPKGSFSTLEIQRTEQGDSAMYLCASREIATNEKLFFGSGTQLSVL.

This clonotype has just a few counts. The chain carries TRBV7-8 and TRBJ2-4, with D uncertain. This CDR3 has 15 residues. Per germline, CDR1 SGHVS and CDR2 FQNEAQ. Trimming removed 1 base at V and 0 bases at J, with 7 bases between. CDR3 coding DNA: TGTGCCAGCAGCTTAGGTAGACTAGCCAAAAACATTCAGTACTTC. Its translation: CASSLGRLAKNIQYF.

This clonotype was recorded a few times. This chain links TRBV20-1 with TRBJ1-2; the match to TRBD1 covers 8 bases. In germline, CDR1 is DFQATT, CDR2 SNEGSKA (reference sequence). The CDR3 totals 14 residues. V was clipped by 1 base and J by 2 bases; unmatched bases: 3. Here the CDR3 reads CSARARQGNYGYTF. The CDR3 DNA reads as TGCAGTGCTAGAGCAAGACAGGGGAACTATGGCTACACCTTC.

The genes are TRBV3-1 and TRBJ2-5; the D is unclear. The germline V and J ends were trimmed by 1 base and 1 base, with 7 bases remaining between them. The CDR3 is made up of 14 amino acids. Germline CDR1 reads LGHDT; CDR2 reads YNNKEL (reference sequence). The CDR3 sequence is CASSQGSFQETQYF. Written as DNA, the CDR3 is TGTGCCAGCAGCCAAGGATCCTTCCAAGAGACCCAGTACTTC.

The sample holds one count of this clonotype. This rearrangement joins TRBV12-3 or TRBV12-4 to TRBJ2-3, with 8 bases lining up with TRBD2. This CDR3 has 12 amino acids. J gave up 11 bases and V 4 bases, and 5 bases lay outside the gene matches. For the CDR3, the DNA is TGTGCCAGCAGTTCACAGCGGGGGTTGCAGTATTTT. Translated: CASSSQRGLQYF.

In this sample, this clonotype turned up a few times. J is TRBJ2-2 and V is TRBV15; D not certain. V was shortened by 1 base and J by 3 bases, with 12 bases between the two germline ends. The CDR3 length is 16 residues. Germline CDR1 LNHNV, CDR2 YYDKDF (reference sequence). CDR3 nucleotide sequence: TGTGCCACCAGCAGAGCCCTTTGGAGAGACACCGGGGAGCTGTTTTTT. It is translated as CATSRALWRDTGELFF.

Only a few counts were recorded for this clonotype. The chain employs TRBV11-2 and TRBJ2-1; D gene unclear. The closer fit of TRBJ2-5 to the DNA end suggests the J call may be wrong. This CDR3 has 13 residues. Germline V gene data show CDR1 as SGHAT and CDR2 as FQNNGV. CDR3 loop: CASTSPVQETQYF. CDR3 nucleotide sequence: TGTGCCAGCACCAGTCCAGTCCAAGAGACCCAGTACTTC.

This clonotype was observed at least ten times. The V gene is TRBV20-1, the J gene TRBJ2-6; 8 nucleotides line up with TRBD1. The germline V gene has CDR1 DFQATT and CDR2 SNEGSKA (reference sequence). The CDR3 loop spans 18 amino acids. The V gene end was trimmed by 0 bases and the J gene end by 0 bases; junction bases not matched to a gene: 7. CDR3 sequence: CSARDAGQVLSGANVLTF. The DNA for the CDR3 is TGCAGTGCTAGAGATGCGGGACAGGTCCTCTCTGGGGCCAACGTCCTGACTTTC.

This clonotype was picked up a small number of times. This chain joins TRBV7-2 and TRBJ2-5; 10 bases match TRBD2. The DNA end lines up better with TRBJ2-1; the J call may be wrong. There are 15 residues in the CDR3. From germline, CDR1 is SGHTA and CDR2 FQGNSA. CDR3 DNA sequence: TGTGCCAGCAGCTTAGTAGAGCTAGCGGGAGTTGAGCAGTTCTTC. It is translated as CASSLVELAGVEQFF.

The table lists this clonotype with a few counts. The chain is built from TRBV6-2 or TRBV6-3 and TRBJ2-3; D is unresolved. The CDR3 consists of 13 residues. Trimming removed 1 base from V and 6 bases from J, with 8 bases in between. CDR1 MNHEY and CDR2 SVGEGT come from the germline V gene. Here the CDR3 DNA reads TGTGCCAGCAGTTACTGGGAAAGGGATACGCAGTATTTT. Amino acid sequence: CASSYWERDTQYF.

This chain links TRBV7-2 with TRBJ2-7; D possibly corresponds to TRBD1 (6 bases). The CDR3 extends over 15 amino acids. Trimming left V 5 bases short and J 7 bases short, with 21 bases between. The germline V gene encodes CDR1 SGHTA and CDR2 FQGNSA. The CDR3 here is CASSLSGASLGEQYF. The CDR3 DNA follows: TGTGCCAGCAGCCTTTCAGGGGCTAGCTTAGGGGAGCAGTACTTC.

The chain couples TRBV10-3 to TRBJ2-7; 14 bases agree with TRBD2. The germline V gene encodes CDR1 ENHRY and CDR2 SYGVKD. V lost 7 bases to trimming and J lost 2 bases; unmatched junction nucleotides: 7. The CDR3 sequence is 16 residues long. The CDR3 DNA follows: TGTGCCATCACCGGGACTAGCGGGAGTACAACCTACGAGCAGTACTTC. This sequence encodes CAITGTSGSTTYEQYF.